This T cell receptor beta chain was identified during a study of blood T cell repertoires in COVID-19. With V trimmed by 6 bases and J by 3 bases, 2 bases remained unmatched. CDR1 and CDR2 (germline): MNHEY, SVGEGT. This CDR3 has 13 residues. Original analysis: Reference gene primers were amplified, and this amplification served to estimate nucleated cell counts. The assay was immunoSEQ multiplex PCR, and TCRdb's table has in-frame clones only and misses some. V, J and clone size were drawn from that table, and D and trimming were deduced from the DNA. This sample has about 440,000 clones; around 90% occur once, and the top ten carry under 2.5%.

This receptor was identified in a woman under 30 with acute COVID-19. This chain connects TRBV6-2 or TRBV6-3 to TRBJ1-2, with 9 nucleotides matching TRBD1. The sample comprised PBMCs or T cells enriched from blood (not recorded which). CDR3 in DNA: TGTGCCAGCAGCCGGACAGGGGACTATGGCTACACCTTC. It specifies CASSRTGDYGYTF.